The rows below give T cell receptor beta chains drawn from one sample of a study of CD8+ T cells in alopecia areata. Profiled with immunoSEQ multiplex PCR; TCRdb holds only in-frame clones, not every one. Of some 96,000 clones detected, 61% appear once; the ten largest clones hold roughly a sixth. Source: CD8+ T cells sorted from blood, taken at week 4, from a patient treated with tofacitinib. The receptor source for this set is a human donor with alopecia areata. The CDR3 runs from the conserved cysteine through the conserved F or W. D genes are given only for firm matches. Expanded clones get a size class; other rows say once, few or many, or leave the size out.

CDR3,DNA,D,J,size,V
CAWSVQTGGNTEAFF,TGTGCCTGGAGTGTACAGACAGGGGGCAACACTGAAGCTTTCTTT,TRBD1,TRBJ1-1,NA,TRBV30
CASLGETQYF,TGTGCCAGCCTAGGAGAGACCCAGTACTTC,NA,TRBJ2-5,NA,TRBV6-5
CASSPGTEGYEQYF,TGTGCCAGCAGCCCCGGGACAGAAGGATACGAGCAGTACTTC,TRBD1,TRBJ2-7,NA,TRBV7-6
CASTHTGNEQFF,TGTGCCAGCACCCATACAGGGAATGAGCAGTTCTTC,NA,TRBJ2-1,few,TRBV5-6
CAIRAGQGVVVNTEAFF,TGTGCCATCAGGGCGGGACAGGGCGTAGTAGTGAACACTGAAGCTTTCTTT,TRBD1,TRBJ1-1,NA,TRBV10-3
CASSSGRLYEQYF,TGTGCCAGCAGTTCAGGACGGCTCTACGAGCAGTACTTC,NA,TRBJ2-7,NA,TRBV27
CASSTLHSFLSDTQYF,TGTGCCAGCAGTACACTTCATAGTTTCCTCTCCGATACGCAGTATTTT,NA,TRBJ2-3,NA,TRBV2
CSALTGTSIYEQYF,TGCAGCGCCCTGACCGGGACTAGCATCTACGAGCAGTACTTC,TRBD2,TRBJ2-7,NA,TRBV29-1
CASSVGAGEYHEQYF,TGTGCCAGCAGTGTCGGGGCAGGGGAGTACCACGAGCAGTACTTC,NA,TRBJ2-7,once,TRBV25-1
CAHDPWGTEAFF,TGTGCCCATGACCCCTGGGGGACTGAAGCTTTCTTT,NA,TRBJ1-1,NA,TRBV7-9
CASSQDVSRGGTEAFF,TGCGCCAGCAGCCAAGATGTGTCCAGGGGAGGCACTGAAGCTTTCTTT,NA,TRBJ1-1,NA,TRBV4-3
CASRLGTGYSNQPQHF,TGTGCCAGCAGACTCGGGACAGGATATAGCAATCAGCCCCAGCATTTT,TRBD1,TRBJ1-5,NA,TRBV28
CASSDSGEQFF,TGTGCCAGCAGTGATTCGGGTGAGCAGTTCTTC,NA,TRBJ2-1,few,TRBV2
CSVEDPWAGEERAEAFF,TGCAGCGTTGAAGATCCCTGGGCAGGGGAGGAGAGAGCTGAAGCTTTCTTT,NA,TRBJ1-1,few,TRBV29-1
CASSLDRKNTEAFF,TGTGCCAGCAGCCTTGACAGGAAGAACACTGAAGCTTTCTTT,NA,TRBJ1-1,NA,TRBV5-4
CSVAILPGQGNTDTQYF,TGCAGCGTTGCAATTCTCCCGGGACAGGGGAACACAGATACGCAGTATTTT,TRBD1,TRBJ2-3,NA,TRBV29-1
CASSLQLESYEQYF,TGTGCCAGCAGCCTCCAGTTGGAGTCTTACGAGCAGTACTTC,NA,TRBJ2-7,NA,TRBV28
CASSVDPAVAPHNEQFF,TGTGCCAGCAGCGTAGACCCGGCGGTTGCTCCCCACAATGAGCAGTTCTTC,NA,TRBJ2-1,NA,TRBV9
CASSYGPGTYNEQFF,TGTGCCAGCAGTTACGGACCGGGAACTTACAATGAGCAGTTCTTC,NA,TRBJ2-1,NA,TRBV6-5
CATSITDNYGYTF,TGTGCCACCAGCATCACCGATAACTATGGCTACACCTTC,NA,TRBJ1-2,NA,TRBV15
CASSLAGGPSDTQYF,TGTGCCAGCAGCTTAGCGGGAGGGCCGTCAGATACGCAGTATTTT,TRBD2,TRBJ2-3,NA,TRBV7-2
CASSLGQGIGANVLTF,TGTGCCAGCAGCTTGGGACAGGGGATCGGGGCCAACGTCCTGACTTTC,TRBD1,TRBJ2-6,once,TRBV7-9
CASNQGAGGLVDEQFF,TGTGCCAGTAATCAGGGAGCGGGGGGGCTCGTCGATGAGCAGTTCTTC,TRBD2,TRBJ2-1,few,TRBV19
CASTAGGRADTQYF,TGTGCCAGCACGGCAGGCGGCAGAGCAGATACGCAGTATTTT,NA,TRBJ2-3,NA,TRBV28
CSVGQANTGELFF,TGCAGCGTCGGCCAGGCGAACACCGGGGAGCTGTTTTTT,NA,TRBJ2-2,NA,TRBV29-1
CASSSASGGAEDTQYF,TGCGCCAGCAGCTCTGCTAGCGGGGGGGCGGAAGATACGCAGTATTTT,TRBD2,TRBJ2-3,NA,TRBV5-1
CASSRPPDRVPAFF,TGTGCCAGCAGCCGCCCCCCCGACAGGGTTCCCGCTTTCTTT,TRBD1,TRBJ1-1,NA,TRBV7-9
CASSQDSGASTYEQYF,TGCGCCAGCAGCCAAGATTCTGGGGCCAGCACCTACGAGCAGTACTTC,NA,TRBJ2-7,NA,TRBV4-1
CSVESTGASYEQYF,TGCAGCGTTGAGTCGACAGGGGCGAGCTACGAGCAGTACTTC,TRBD1,TRBJ2-7,few,TRBV29-1
CASSEQVPGLSDGYTF,TGTGCCAGCAGTGAACAGGTCCCCGGGCTTTCGGACGGCTACACCTTC,NA,TRBJ1-2,NA,TRBV25-1
CASSYRETQYF,TGTGCCAGCAGTTACAGGGAGACCCAGTACTTC,NA,TRBJ2-5,NA,TRBV6-5
CASSEGGNYGYTF,TGCGCCAGCAGCGAGGGAGGCAACTATGGCTACACCTTC,NA,TRBJ1-2,NA,TRBV5-1
CASSPRDRDYGEQFF,TGCGCCAGCAGCCCCCGGGACAGGGACTATGGTGAGCAGTTCTTC,TRBD1,TRBJ2-1,NA,TRBV5-1
CASSFTPGQGADTQYF,TGTGCCAGCAGCTTTACCCCGGGACAGGGCGCAGATACGCAGTATTTT,TRBD1,TRBJ2-3,few,TRBV5-5
CASSSYLHSTDTQYF,TGTGCCAGCAGTTCATACCTACATAGCACAGATACGCAGTATTTT,NA,TRBJ2-3,NA,TRBV2
CASSFLRGSTDTQYF,TGTGCCAGCAGTTTCCTCAGGGGAAGCACAGATACGCAGTATTTT,NA,TRBJ2-3,NA,TRBV27
CASSLAYNEQFF,TGTGCCAGCAGCCTCGCGTACAATGAGCAGTTCTTC,NA,TRBJ2-1,NA,TRBV5-5
CATSRDGLARETQYF,TGTGCCACCAGCAGAGATGGGCTAGCCCGAGAGACCCAGTACTTC,NA,TRBJ2-5,NA,TRBV15
CASSLVGLSGNTIYF,TGTGCCAGCAGCTTAGTTGGGCTTTCTGGAAACACCATATATTTT,NA,TRBJ1-3,NA,TRBV7-2
CASSRVRDGIQPQHF,TGCGCCAGCAGCCGAGTCCGGGACGGCATTCAGCCCCAGCATTTT,NA,TRBJ1-5,NA,TRBV4-1
CASSLDTSSYEQYF,TGTGCCAGCAGCTTGGACACCTCCTCCTACGAGCAGTACTTC,NA,TRBJ2-7,NA,TRBV5-6
CASSSGLASSYEQYF,TGTGCCAGCAGCTCAGGACTAGCTAGCTCCTACGAGCAGTACTTC,TRBD2,TRBJ2-7,once,TRBV7-2
CASSPNQGARVEAFF,TGTGCCAGCAGTCCGAATCAGGGGGCGCGGGTTGAAGCTTTCTTT,TRBD1,TRBJ1-1,NA,TRBV27
CASRGFGNEQFF,TGTGCCAGCAGGGGGTTTGGCAATGAGCAGTTCTTC,NA,TRBJ2-1,NA,TRBV9
CASSVAGTSGGKQFF,TGTGCCAGCAGCGTAGCCGGGACTAGCGGGGGGAAGCAGTTCTTC,TRBD2,TRBJ2-1,once,TRBV9
CASSYDDWGFSTEAFF,TGTGCCAGCAGTTATGATGATTGGGGGTTTAGCACTGAAGCTTTCTTT,NA,TRBJ1-1,NA,TRBV6-5
CASSWTGDEQYF,TGTGCCAGCAGCTGGACAGGGGACGAGCAGTACTTC,TRBD1,TRBJ2-7,NA,TRBV11-1
CASSLGRTSNEQFF,TGCGCCAGCAGCTTAGGACGAACGTCCAATGAGCAGTTCTTC,NA,TRBJ2-1,NA,TRBV5-1